A selection of T cell receptor beta chains follows, all from one sample in a study of cytomegalovirus exposure and HLA in healthy donors. Measured with immunoSEQ multiplex PCR; TCRdb has only the in-frame clones, and not every one. The profile covers some 140,000 clones, with approximately 80% appearing a single time and 4% to 4.5% taken by the ten largest. The sample was PBMCs. These receptors all come from a woman between 40 and 55 years old in good health and CMV-seronegative. CDR3s include the opening cysteine and the closing phenylalanine or tryptophan. Each record gives: D gene, clone size, J gene, V gene, CDR3 DNA, CDR3 protein. A D gene is named only where the DNA matches it firmly. Not all rows give a size; the values are once, few, many and, for expanded clones, a class.

D gene: .
clone size: once
J gene: TRBJ2-3
V gene: TRBV29-1
CDR3 DNA: TGCAGCGTTGAATGGAGCGACCCAGATACGCAGTATTTT
CDR3 protein: CSVEWSDPDTQYF

D gene: TRBD1
clone size: .
J gene: TRBJ1-4
V gene: TRBV2
CDR3 DNA: TGTGCCAGCAGTTTAGACAGGGGGCTTGAAAAACTGTTTTTT
CDR3 protein: CASSLDRGLEKLFF

D gene: .
clone size: few
J gene: TRBJ1-6
V gene: TRBV25-1
CDR3 DNA: TGTGCCAGCAGTGACCGCGACAGGCCTCAGGGACCCCTCCACTTT
CDR3 protein: CASSDRDRPQGPLHF

D gene: .
clone size: .
J gene: TRBJ2-5
V gene: TRBV5-1
CDR3 DNA: TGCGCCAGCAGCTTGGGCACGGACCAAGAGACCCAGTACTTC
CDR3 protein: CASSLGTDQETQYF

D gene: .
clone size: .
J gene: TRBJ1-1
V gene: TRBV6-1
CDR3 DNA: TGTGCCAGCAGCCCAAGCCCTCTGAACACTGAAGCTTTCTTT
CDR3 protein: CASSPSPLNTEAFF

D gene: .
clone size: .
J gene: TRBJ2-5
V gene: TRBV18
CDR3 DNA: TGTGCCAGCTCACCCTCAGAGACCCAGTACTTC
CDR3 protein: CASSPSETQYF

D gene: .
clone size: .
J gene: TRBJ2-7
V gene: TRBV5-4
CDR3 DNA: TGTGCCAGCAGCGTCACAGTGGAGGCAACCTACGAGCAGTACTTC
CDR3 protein: CASSVTVEATYEQYF

D gene: .
clone size: few
J gene: TRBJ1-5
V gene: TRBV28
CDR3 DNA: TGTGCCAGCAGTTTCGGGGGGAAGAGACAGCCCCAGCATTTT
CDR3 protein: CASSFGGKRQPQHF

D gene: .
clone size: .
J gene: TRBJ2-6
V gene: TRBV5-1
CDR3 DNA: TGCGCCAGCAGGGACAGCACTGGGGCCAACGTCCTGACTTTC
CDR3 protein: CASRDSTGANVLTF

D gene: TRBD1
clone size: .
J gene: TRBJ1-2
V gene: TRBV27
CDR3 DNA: TGTGCGACAGGTTCAATCGGGACAGGGGGCAAGGGCTACACCTTC
CDR3 protein: CATGSIGTGGKGYTF

D gene: .
clone size: few
J gene: TRBJ1-1
V gene: TRBV19
CDR3 DNA: TGTGCCAGTAGTATCGGGGGTGACACTGAAGCTTTCTTT
CDR3 protein: CASSIGGDTEAFF

D gene: TRBD2
clone size: .
J gene: TRBJ2-3
V gene: TRBV5-4
CDR3 DNA: TGTGCCAGCAGCTTGGGGCAGCGGGGTCCCACAGATACGCAGTATTTT
CDR3 protein: CASSLGQRGPTDTQYF

D gene: TRBD1
clone size: .
J gene: TRBJ2-3
V gene: TRBV6-7
CDR3 DNA: TGTGCCAGCAGTTGGGGCCCGGACAGGGACCACACAGATACGCAGTATTTT
CDR3 protein: CASSWGPDRDHTDTQYF

D gene: TRBD2
clone size: few
J gene: TRBJ2-7
V gene: TRBV28
CDR3 DNA: TGTGCCAGCGATGCGGGGGGTTTCAACGAGCAGTACTTC
CDR3 protein: CASDAGGFNEQYF